This paragraph covers one TCR beta chain sequence. The target antigen is unknown. Unique molecular identifiers tagged the TCR beta cDNA libraries. TCRdb re-called the PCR reads through MiXCR, storing one row per CDR3 protein. The sample holds about 770,000 distinct CDR3 sequences, roughly 50% seen once. The data derive from a study of post-analysis software for immune sequencing data. At the level of the study: Secondary progressive, relapsing-remitting and progressive-relapsing multiple sclerosis were among the included disease courses.

Overall study results and limits: TRBV segments more frequent in patients than in controls numbered several and included TRBV5-6, TRBV5-1 and TRBV20-1.

Germline V gives CDR1 SQVTM, CDR2 ANQGSEA. CDR3 size: 14 residues. Trimming left V 6 bases short and J 7 bases short, with 19 bases between. The sequenced material came from blood. The rearrangement links TRBV29-1 to TRBJ2-1; D perhaps matches TRBD1 (6 bases). The sequence derives from a girl under 18 with multiple sclerosis. CDR3 amino acids: CSVALGQPWNEQFF. In DNA form, the CDR3 reads TGCAGCGTGGCCCTAGGACAGCCGTGGAATGAGCAGTTCTTC.